This T cell receptor (beta chain) is from a study of T cell changes during pregnancy in multiple sclerosis. Repertoires were generated with immunoSEQ multiplex PCR, while TCRdb's copy carries only in-frame clones and drops some. The sample yields fewer than 70,000 clones, approximately 92% seen once. Material: peripheral blood, obtained in the second trimester of pregnancy. The sequence was obtained from a female donor with multiple sclerosis, enrolled in a pregnancy study.

CDR3 in DNA: TGCGCCAGCAGCCAGCGAGGACTACCCCCAGATACGCAGTATTTT. Its translation: CASSQRGLPPDTQYF. The rearrangement links TRBV4-3 to TRBJ2-3, with a tentative D call TRBD2 (6 bases). This CDR3 spans 15 amino acids. Germline CDR1 reads LGHNA; CDR2 reads YSLEER. Trimming took off 3 bases at V and 4 bases at J, with 14 bases between the two ends.